The 8 T cell receptor beta chains presented below share a single source sample, sequenced in a study of CD8+CD57+ T cells in acquired aplastic anemia. All sequencing subjects had displayed CD8+CD57+ cell expansion on flow cytometry. TCR beta VDJ and CDR3 profiles were obtained from a genomic DNA template. TCRdb processed the reads anew with MiXCR; each CDR3 protein has one entry. This table has about 180,000 distinct CDR3 sequences, around half appearing once. The sample was sorted CD4+, CD8+, or CD8+CD57+ T cells (not recorded which) from PBMCs. These TCRs come from a human donor with aplastic anemia.

This clonotype turned up a few times. The chain recombines TRBV5-5 with TRBJ1-4, with a tentative D call TRBD1 (6 bases). CDR3 length: 17 residues. Deletions cut 4 bases from V and 5 bases from J, with 21 bases between. Germline CDR1 and CDR2: SGHKS and YYEKEE (reference sequence). The CDR3 sequence is CASSPDPGEGGNEKLFF. The CDR3 coding sequence is TGTGCCAGCAGCCCAGACCCCGGGGAGGGGGGGAATGAAAAACTGTTTTTT.

This clonotype was seen many times. The CDR3 DNA sequence: TGTGCCAGCAGTTTGAGACAGCCCCAGCATTTT. It translates to CASSLRQPQHF. This chain uses TRBV28 with TRBJ1-5; D gene ambiguous. The CDR3 runs to 11 residues. Germline loops: CDR1 MDHEN, CDR2 SYDVKM. The V end was cut by 3 bases, the J end by 7 bases, with 4 bases between.

This sequence joins TRBV29-1 and TRBJ1-2; no firm D call. The CDR3 consists of 9 residues. Between the trimmed V and J ends, which lost 6 bases and 8 bases, there was a span of 7 bases. Germline assignment: CDR1 SQVTM and CDR2 ANQGSEA. The CDR3 DNA reads TGCAGCGTAAAGGACGGCTACACCTTC. Protein: CSVKDGYTF.

In this sample, this clonotype turned up many times. CDR3 region: CASSYSMGAGKGNSPLHF. The CDR3 DNA reads TGTGCCAGCAGTTACTCCATGGGGGCAGGGAAGGGTAATTCACCCCTCCACTTT. The rearrangement joins TRBV6-2 or TRBV6-3 to TRBJ1-6, with D perhaps TRBD1 (6 bases). V lost 0 bases to trimming and J lost 6 bases, with 18 bases between them. Germline V gene data show CDR1 as MNHEY and CDR2 as SVGEGT. There are 18 residues in the CDR3.

The J gene is TRBJ1-5, the V gene TRBV2, with 8 bases aligning to TRBD1. The CDR3 runs 15 residues. Per the germline V gene, CDR1 is SNHLY and CDR2 is FYNNEI. The V and J ends lost 5 bases and 1 base, in that order; junction bases with no gene match: 4. This chain's CDR3 is CASSTQGVSNQPQHF. CDR3 nucleotide sequence: TGTGCCAGCAGTACACAGGGGGTGAGCAATCAGCCCCAGCATTTT.

Points on this clonotype: With a much larger clone just one base away, this may be a read error. The chain links TRBV20-1 to TRBJ2-1; D uncertain. Trimming removed 0 bases from V and 7 bases from J, with 7 bases in between. This CDR3 is built from 12 residues. Germline-derived CDR1 and CDR2 are DFQATT and SNEGSKA (reference sequence). The CDR3 loop reads CSARDQENEQFF. CDR3 sequence (DNA): TGCAGTGCTAGAGATCAGGAAAATGAGCAGTTCTTC.

CDR3 in amino acids: CASIDPGETDEQYF. CDR3 coding DNA: TGTGCCAGCATAGACCCGGGAGAGACGGACGAGCAGTACTTC. This rearrangement joins TRBV2 to TRBJ2-7; TRBD2 might be the D (6 bases). Germline V CDR1 and CDR2: SNHLY, FYNNEI. Trimming stripped 7 bases from V and 5 bases from J, with 18 bases between. The CDR3 length is 14 residues.

This clonotype was picked up many times. Its ends do not fully match the called genes, so a read error is possible. J is TRBJ1-5 and V is TRBV2, with TRBD1 identical over 7 bases. This CDR3 is 13 amino acids long. Germline CDR1 is SNHLY and CDR2 is FYNNEI. This CDR3 reads CASREDRAQPQHF. As DNA, the CDR3 is TGTGCCAGCAGGGAAGACAGGGCCCAGCCCCAGCATTTT.